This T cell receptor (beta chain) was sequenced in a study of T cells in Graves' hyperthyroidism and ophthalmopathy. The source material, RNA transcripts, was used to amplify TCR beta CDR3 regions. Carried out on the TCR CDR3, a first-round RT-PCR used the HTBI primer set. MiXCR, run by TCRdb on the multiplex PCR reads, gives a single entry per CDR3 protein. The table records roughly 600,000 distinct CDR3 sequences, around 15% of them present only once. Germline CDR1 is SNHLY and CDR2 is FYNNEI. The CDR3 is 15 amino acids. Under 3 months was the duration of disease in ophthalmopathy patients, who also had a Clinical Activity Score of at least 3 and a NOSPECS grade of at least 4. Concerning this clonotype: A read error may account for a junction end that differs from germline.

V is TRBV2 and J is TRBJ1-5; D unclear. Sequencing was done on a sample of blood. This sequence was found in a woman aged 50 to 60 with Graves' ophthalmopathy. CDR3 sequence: CASREERYSNQPQHF. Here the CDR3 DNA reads TGTGCCAGCAGGGAAGAAAGATATAGCAATCAGCCCCAGCATTTT.